The 20 T cell receptor beta chains presented below share a single source sample, sequenced in a study of beta chain features in type 1 diabetes. Regarding the study as a whole: Type 1 diabetes patients had moderately but significantly shorter TCRB CDR3s in all four CD4+ subsets.

The authors reverse transcribed all of the isolated RNA, so sequencing captured expressed TCRB transcripts. The assay was immunoSEQ multiplex PCR, and TCRdb's table has in-frame clones only and misses some. The table records some 640,000 clones, about an eighth of them present only once. For these TCRs, the target antigens are not known. The sample taken for sequencing was naive CD4+ T cells from blood. The receptors were sampled from a man aged 18 to 29 with type 1 diabetes.

The chain carries TRBV21-1 and TRBJ1-2. TRBV21-1 is given as a pseudogene. The CDR3 totals 16 residues. CDR3 in DNA: TGTGCCAGCAGCCCGGACCTAATCTGGGCTAACTATGGCTACACCTTC. Its protein is CASSPDLIWANYGYTF.

In its sample, this clone was seen a few times. The V call is TRBV6-5, the J call TRBJ1-2, with D possibly being TRBD1 (5 bases). The CDR3 is 15 amino acids. Germline loops: CDR1 MNHEY, CDR2 SVGAGI. Deletions cut 0 bases from V and 6 bases from J, with 14 bases between. CDR3 DNA sequence: TGTGCCAGCAGTTACTCAACCGGGACGCTCAATGGCTACACCTTC. Encoded protein: CASSYSTGTLNGYTF.

This clone was detected a few times. The J gene is TRBJ2-1, the V gene TRBV14; D unclear. Germline V gene sequence: CDR1 SGHDN, CDR2 FVKESK. The CDR3 spans 15 residues. The V end was cut by 0 bases, the J end by 7 bases, with 13 bases between. CDR3 residues: CASSQDYLRLNEQFF. CDR3 DNA sequence: TGTGCCAGCAGCCAAGATTACCTTAGGTTGAATGAGCAGTTCTTC.

This clone has more than one count but fewer than ten. The gene calls are TRBV7-2 and TRBJ1-2; D unclear. The CDR3 extends over 12 amino acids. Looked up from germline, CDR1 is SGHTA and CDR2 is FQGNSA. V was shortened by 2 bases and J by 10 bases, with 11 bases between the two germline ends. The CDR3 DNA sequence: TGTGCCAGCAGCTTACATAGCCTCCCCTACACCTTC. It translates to CASSLHSLPYTF.

The CDR3 sequence: CASSQLPAGTGWAETQYF. The CDR3 DNA sequence: TGTGCCAGCAGCCAATTACCAGCCGGGACAGGATGGGCGGAGACCCAGTACTTC. The V gene is TRBV14, the J gene TRBJ2-5, with TRBD1 matching over 8 bases. The ends lost 2 bases at V and 5 bases at J; junction bases unmatched: 16. The CDR3 length is 18 residues. The germline gives CDR1 SGHDN, CDR2 FVKESK.

V usage is TRBV7-8 and J usage is TRBJ2-2; 9 bases fit TRBD1. The CDR3 is 17 amino acids. Germline lookup yields CDR1 SGHVS and CDR2 FQNEAQ. V lost 5 bases, J lost 1 base, and 8 bases stayed unmatched. The CDR3 reads CASSPPTGGMNTGELFF. The CDR3 bases are TGTGCCAGCAGCCCACCTACAGGGGGCATGAACACCGGGGAGCTGTTTTTT.

This clone came up a few times. For the CDR3, the DNA is TGTGCCATCAGTGGGACAGGGGGCTCCTACGAGCAGTACTTC. This translates into CAISGTGGSYEQYF. V and J are TRBV10-3 and TRBJ2-7; 10 nucleotides match TRBD1. V lost 4 bases, J lost 0 bases, and 0 bases stayed unmatched. Germline-derived CDR1 and CDR2 are ENHRY and SYGVKD. The CDR3 sequence is 14 residues long.

The chain is built from TRBV9 and TRBJ2-5; the D is unclear. The germline CDR1 and CDR2 sequences are SGDLS and YYNGEE. The CDR3 has 13 residues. V shed 1 base and J shed 5 bases, with 9 bases lying between them. CDR3 amino acids: CASSVSGWETQYF. As DNA, the CDR3 is TGTGCCAGCAGCGTATCCGGGTGGGAGACCCAGTACTTC.

This clone showed up just a few times. V usage is TRBV30 and J usage is TRBJ1-1; weak D call: TRBD1 (6 bases). Germline loops: CDR1 GTSNPN, CDR2 SVGIG (reference sequence). Between the trimmed V and J ends, which lost 4 bases and 5 bases, there was a span of 17 bases. CDR3 size: 14 residues. The CDR3 nucleotides read TGTGCCTGGACCCGGGGGCCCGGTGAGACTGAAGCTTTCTTT. Amino acid sequence: CAWTRGPGETEAFF.

This sequence joins TRBV4-1 and TRBJ2-5; 12 nucleotides align to TRBD2. The CDR3 loop spans 16 amino acids. The germline CDR1 and CDR2 sequences are MGHRA and YSYEKL. V dropped 4 bases and J dropped 7; count of bases not matched to a gene: 10. As DNA, the CDR3 is TGCGCCAGCAGCCGTCGACGACTAGCGGGAGATGGGACCCAGTACTTC. This gives the protein CASSRRRLAGDGTQYF.

The chain carries TRBV2 and TRBJ1-2; 7 nucleotides line up with TRBD1. In germline, CDR1 is SNHLY, CDR2 FYNNEI. Unmatched junction bases numbered 6, after V lost 9 bases and J lost 5 bases. The CDR3 has 12 amino acids. The CDR3 protein is CASVQGSYGYTF. CDR3 bases: TGTGCCAGTGTACAGGGGAGTTATGGCTACACCTTC.

This clone appeared a few times. CDR3 in DNA: TGTGCCAGTAGTAGTCCAGACAGGAACAATCAGCCCCAGCATTTT. Amino acid sequence: CASSSPDRNNQPQHF. The chain couples TRBV19 to TRBJ1-5; D possibly corresponds to TRBD1 (6 bases). The CDR3 is 15 residues long. Trimming cost V 4 bases and J 3 bases, with 13 bases left between them. Germline V gene sequence: CDR1 LNHDA, CDR2 SQIVND (reference sequence).

This clone was seen more than once but under ten times. The chain links TRBV29-1 to TRBJ2-3; D unresolved. Germline values: CDR1 SQVTM, CDR2 ANQGSEA. The CDR3 extends over 13 amino acids. V dropped 6 bases and J dropped 1 base, with 11 bases sitting between them. The CDR3 coding sequence is TGCAGCGTCCTCCGTGGGGGCACAGATACGCAGTATTTT. Translated: CSVLRGGTDTQYF.

This clone was observed a handful of times. The chain carries TRBV5-1 and TRBJ2-1, with TRBD2 identical over 9 bases. The CDR3 contains 15 residues. J was trimmed by 10 bases and V by 1 base; bases with no gene match: 9. Germline CDR1 is SGHRS and CDR2 is YFSETQ. The DNA for the CDR3 is TGCGCCAGCAGCTTGATTGGTAGCGGGGGCGAAGAGCAGTTCTTC. Translating it yields CASSLIGSGGEEQFF.

The gene calls are TRBV6-5 and TRBJ2-7, with TRBD2 matching over 8 bases. Germline CDR1 and CDR2: MNHEY and SVGAGI. V shed 0 bases, J shed 2 bases, and the junction held 3 bases outside the gene matches. This CDR3 region has 15 residues. The CDR3, as DNA: TGTGCCAGCAGTTACTCGTTTAGCGGGACCTACGAGCAGTACTTC. Translated: CASSYSFSGTYEQYF.

This clone occurred a few times. The gene calls are TRBV5-4 and TRBJ2-4; D might be TRBD1 (6 bases). The germline CDR1 and CDR2 sequences are SGHNT and YYREEE (reference sequence). The length of the CDR3 is 14 residues. Trimming stripped 0 bases from V and 5 bases from J, with 9 bases between. The CDR3 nucleotides are TGTGCCAGCAGCTTGGCACAGGGCCAAAACATTCAGTACTTC. This encodes CASSLAQGQNIQYF.

V and J are TRBV14 and TRBJ2-6, with D possibly being TRBD1 (5 bases). Looked up from germline, CDR1 is SGHDN and CDR2 is FVKESK. Trimming took off 4 bases at V and 4 bases at J, with 14 bases between the two ends. The CDR3 contains 16 residues. CDR3 bases: TGTGCCAGCAGCCTAATAACTGGGGCCGGGGCCAACGTCCTGACTTTC. This sequence encodes CASSLITGAGANVLTF.

The CDR3 sequence is CAWSLGLAGGPRSHRFF. The CDR3 coding sequence is TGTGCCTGGAGCCTCGGACTAGCGGGAGGGCCGAGATCACATCGGTTCTTC. The chain uses TRBV30 and TRBJ2-1; 15 bases agree with TRBD2. This CDR3 region has 17 residues. With 3 bases clipped from V and 15 bases from J, the junction kept 18 bases outside the gene matches. The germline V gene encodes CDR1 GTSNPN and CDR2 SVGIG (reference sequence).

There are a few counts of this clone. This rearrangement joins TRBV29-1 to TRBJ2-5; D might be TRBD1 (6 bases). The ends were cut back, 1 base at V and 2 bases at J, with 11 bases in the middle. The CDR3 is made up of 14 amino acids. Germline V lookup: CDR1 SQVTM, CDR2 ANQGSEA. CDR3 residues: CSVEAMGHQETQYF. DNA of the CDR3: TGCAGCGTTGAAGCGATGGGACATCAAGAGACCCAGTACTTC.

The chain links TRBV9 to TRBJ1-3; D ambiguous. The CDR3 covers 16 residues. Germline lookup yields CDR1 SGDLS and CDR2 YYNGEE. Between the trimmed V and J ends, which lost 0 bases and 0 bases, there was a span of 10 bases. The CDR3 bases are TGTGCCAGCAGCGTAGCCCGAGGTTCCTCTGGAAACACCATATATTTT. Amino acid sequence: CASSVARGSSGNTIYF. The full variable domain, its missing parts supplied by reference TRBV9 and TRBJ1-3, is DSGVTQTPKHLITATGQRVTLRCSPRSGDLSVYWYQQSLDQGLQFLIQYYNGEERAKGNILERFSAQQFPDLHSELNLSSLELGDSALYFCASSVARGSSGNTIYFGEGSWLTVV.